This T cell receptor (beta chain) was sequenced in a study of cytomegalovirus exposure and HLA in healthy donors. PCR primers comprised 60 Vbeta and 13 Jbeta primers. Profiling relied on immunoSEQ multiplex PCR, and the TCRdb table lists in-frame clones only, not all of them. This sample has about 190,000 clones, with roughly 73% found just once. General study findings and limits: Earlier analysis found most TCR beta V segments productive about 90% or about 30% of the time.

There are 14 residues in the CDR3. The V gene lost 3 bases and the J gene lost 4 bases, with 14 bases spanning the gap. Germline CDR1 and CDR2: GTSNPN and SVGIG (reference sequence). Details on this clone: What it binds is unknown.

V usage is TRBV30 and J usage is TRBJ2-3; D possibly corresponds to TRBD1 (5 bases). Input material: PBMCs. This sequence originates from a woman in her 30s in good health and CMV-seropositive. Here the CDR3 reads CAWRGLDLADTQYF. Here the CDR3 DNA reads TGTGCCTGGAGGGGGCTAGACTTGGCAGATACGCAGTATTTT.